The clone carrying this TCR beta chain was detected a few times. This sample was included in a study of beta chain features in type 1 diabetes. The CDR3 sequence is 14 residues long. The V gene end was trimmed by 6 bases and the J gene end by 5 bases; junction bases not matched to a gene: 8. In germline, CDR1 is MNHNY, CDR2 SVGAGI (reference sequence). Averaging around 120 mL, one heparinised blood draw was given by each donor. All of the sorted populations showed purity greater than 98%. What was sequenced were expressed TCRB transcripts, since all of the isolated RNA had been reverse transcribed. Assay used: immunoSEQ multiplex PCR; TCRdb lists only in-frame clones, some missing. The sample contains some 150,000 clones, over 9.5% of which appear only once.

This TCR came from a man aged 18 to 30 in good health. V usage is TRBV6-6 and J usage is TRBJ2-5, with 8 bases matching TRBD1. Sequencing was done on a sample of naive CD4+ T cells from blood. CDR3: CASRPQGARETQYF. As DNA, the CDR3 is TGTGCCAGCAGACCCCAGGGGGCAAGGGAGACCCAGTACTTC.